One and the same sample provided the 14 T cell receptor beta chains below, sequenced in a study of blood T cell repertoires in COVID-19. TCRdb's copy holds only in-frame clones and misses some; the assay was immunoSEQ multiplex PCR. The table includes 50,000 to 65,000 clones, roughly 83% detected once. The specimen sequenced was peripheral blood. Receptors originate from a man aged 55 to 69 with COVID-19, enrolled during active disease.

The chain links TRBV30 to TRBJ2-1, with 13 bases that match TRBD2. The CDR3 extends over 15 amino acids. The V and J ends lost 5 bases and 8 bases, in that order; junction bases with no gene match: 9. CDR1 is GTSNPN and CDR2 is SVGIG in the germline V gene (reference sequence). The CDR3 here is CAWGGLAGVLYEQFF. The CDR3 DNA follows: TGTGCCTGGGGAGGACTAGCGGGAGTGTTGTATGAGCAGTTCTTC.

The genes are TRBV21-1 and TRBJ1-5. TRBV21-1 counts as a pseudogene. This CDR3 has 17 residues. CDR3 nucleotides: TGTGCCAGCAGCAAACGGTGGCGGTTCTATAGCAATCAGCCCCAGCATTTT. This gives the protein CASSKRWRFYSNQPQHF.

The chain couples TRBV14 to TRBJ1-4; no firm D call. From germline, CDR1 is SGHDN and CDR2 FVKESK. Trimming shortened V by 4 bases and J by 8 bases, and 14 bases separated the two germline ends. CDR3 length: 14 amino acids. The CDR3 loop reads CASSRARVREKLFF. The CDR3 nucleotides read TGTGCCAGCAGCCGCGCCCGGGTAAGGGAAAAACTGTTTTTT. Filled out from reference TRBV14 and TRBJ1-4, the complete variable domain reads EAGVTQFPSHSVIEKGQTVTLRCDPISGHDNLYWYRRVMGKEIKFLLHFVKESKQDESGMPNNRFLAERTGGTYSTLKVQPAELEDSGVYFCASSRARVREKLFFGSGTQLSVL.

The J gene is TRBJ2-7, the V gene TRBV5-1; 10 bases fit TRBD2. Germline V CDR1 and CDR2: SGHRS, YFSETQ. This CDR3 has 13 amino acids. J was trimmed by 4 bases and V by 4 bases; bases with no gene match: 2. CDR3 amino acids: CASSAGLAYEQYF. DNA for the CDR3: TGCGCCAGCAGCGCGGGACTAGCGTACGAGCAGTACTTC.

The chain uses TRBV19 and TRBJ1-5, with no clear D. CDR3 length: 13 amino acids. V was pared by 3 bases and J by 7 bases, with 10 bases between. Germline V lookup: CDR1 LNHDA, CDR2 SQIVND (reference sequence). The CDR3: CASSIGVSQPQHF. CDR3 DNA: TGTGCCAGTAGTATCGGGGTCTCACAGCCCCAGCATTTT. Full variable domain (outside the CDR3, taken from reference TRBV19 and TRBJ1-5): DGGITQSPKYLFRKEGQNVTLSCEQNLNHDAMYWYRQDPGQGLRLIYYSQIVNDFQKGDIAEGYSVSREKKESFPLTVTSAQKNPTAFYLCASSIGVSQPQHFGDGTRLSIL.

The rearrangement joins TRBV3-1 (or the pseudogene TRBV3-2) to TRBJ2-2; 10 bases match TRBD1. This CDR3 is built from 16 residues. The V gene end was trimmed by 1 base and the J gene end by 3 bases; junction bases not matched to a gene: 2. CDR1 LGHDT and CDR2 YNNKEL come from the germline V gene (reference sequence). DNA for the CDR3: TGTGCCAGCAGCCAAGGACAGGGGGCCGACACCGGGGAGCTGTTTTTT. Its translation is CASSQGQGADTGELFF.

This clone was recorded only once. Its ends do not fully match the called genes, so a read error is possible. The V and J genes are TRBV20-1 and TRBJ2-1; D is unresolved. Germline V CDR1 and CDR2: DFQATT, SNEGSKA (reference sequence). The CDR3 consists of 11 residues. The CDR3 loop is CSARDFPEQFF. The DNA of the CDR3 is TGCAGTGCTCGAGACTTCCCCGAGCAGTTCTTC.

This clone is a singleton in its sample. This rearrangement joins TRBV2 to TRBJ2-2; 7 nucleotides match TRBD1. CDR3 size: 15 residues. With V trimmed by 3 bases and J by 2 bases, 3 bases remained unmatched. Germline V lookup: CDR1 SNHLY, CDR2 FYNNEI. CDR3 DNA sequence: TGTGCCAGCAGTGAGGGACAGATAAACACCGGGGAGCTGTTTTTT. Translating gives CASSEGQINTGELFF.

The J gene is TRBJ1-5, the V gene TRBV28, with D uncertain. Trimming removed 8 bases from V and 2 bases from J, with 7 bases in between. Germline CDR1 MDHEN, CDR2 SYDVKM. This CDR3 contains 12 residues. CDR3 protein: CASVGGNQPQHF. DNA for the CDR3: TGTGCCAGCGTTGGAGGCAATCAGCCCCAGCATTTT.

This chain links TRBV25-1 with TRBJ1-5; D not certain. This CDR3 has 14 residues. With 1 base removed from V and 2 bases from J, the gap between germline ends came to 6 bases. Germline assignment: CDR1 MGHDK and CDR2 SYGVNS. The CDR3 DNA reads TGTGCCAGCAGTGAATCTCGGGGCAATCAGCCCCAGCATTTT. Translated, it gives CASSESRGNQPQHF.

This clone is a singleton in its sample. DNA of the CDR3: TGTGCCAGCAGTTACTCGGGGCGGGGGGCCACAGATACGCAGTATTTT. Protein: CASSYSGRGATDTQYF. The chain employs TRBV6-2 or TRBV6-3 and TRBJ2-3; 8 nucleotides line up with TRBD2. V lost 0 bases to trimming and J lost 2 bases; unmatched junction nucleotides: 4. CDR3 length equals 16 residues. Germline CDR1 MNHEY, CDR2 SVGEGT.

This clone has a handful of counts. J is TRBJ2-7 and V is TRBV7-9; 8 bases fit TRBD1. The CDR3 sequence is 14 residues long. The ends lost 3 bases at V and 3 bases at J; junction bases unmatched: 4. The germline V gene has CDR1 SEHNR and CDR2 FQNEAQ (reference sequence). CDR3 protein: CASSFWTGNYEQYF. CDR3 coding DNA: TGTGCCAGCAGCTTTTGGACAGGGAACTACGAGCAGTACTTC.

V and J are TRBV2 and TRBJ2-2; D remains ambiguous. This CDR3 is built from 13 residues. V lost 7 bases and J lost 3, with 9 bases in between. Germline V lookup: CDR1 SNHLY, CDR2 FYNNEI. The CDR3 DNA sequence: TGTGCCAGCAACGCGGAACACACCGGGGAGCTGTTTTTT. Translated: CASNAEHTGELFF.

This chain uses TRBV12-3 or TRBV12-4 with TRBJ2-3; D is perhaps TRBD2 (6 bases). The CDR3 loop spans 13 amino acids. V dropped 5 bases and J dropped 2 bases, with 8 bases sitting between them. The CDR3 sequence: CASSRDFTDTQYF. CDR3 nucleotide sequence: TGTGCCAGCAGTCGGGACTTCACAGATACGCAGTATTTT.